This T cell receptor (beta chain) emerged from a study of blood T cells in healthy people across ages. In regard to this clonotype: Its antigen is not known. A much more abundant neighbour one base away suggests this may be a read error.

PCR was performed a second time for about 7 to 12 cycles using a sample-barcoded 5' primer and a J-beta primer mix. Each cDNA molecule received a tag from a template-switch adaptor that had 12 random nucleotides. TCRdb reprocessed the 5' RACE reads with MiXCR, giving one entry per CDR3 protein. The data show about 620,000 distinct CDR3 sequences, with around 50% seen just once and roughly 13% held by the top ten. Overall study findings and caveats: Unsorted PBMC input precluded a conclusive naive versus antigen-experienced comparison.

Per the germline V gene, CDR1 is DFQATT and CDR2 is SNEGSKA (reference sequence). The CDR3 contains 11 residues. The sequence was collected from an elderly woman in good health. The sequencing sample was made of blood. The chain links TRBV20-1 to TRBJ1-5; D is unresolved. The CDR3 sequence: CGASRNQPQHF. The CDR3 DNA reads as TGCGGTGCTAGTAGAAATCAGCCCCAGCATTTT.